These 30 T cell receptor beta chains came from one sample sequenced in a study of T cells in localized non-small cell lung cancer. Measured with immunoSEQ multiplex PCR; TCRdb has only the in-frame clones, and not every one. The sample yields about 33,000 clones, about 90% seen once. Specimen: peripheral blood, collected before any cancer treatment. The receptor source for this set is a female donor aged 60 or older with stage I lung adenocarcinoma.

V gene TRBV14 combines with J gene TRBJ1-2; 9 nucleotides align to TRBD1. This CDR3 spans 16 amino acids. Germline V gives CDR1 SGHDN, CDR2 FVKESK. J was trimmed by 4 bases and V by 1 base; bases with no gene match: 7. As DNA, the CDR3 is TGTGCCAGCAGCCAAGCATCCGGGACAGGGATCTATGGCTACACCTTC. Translating it yields CASSQASGTGIYGYTF. The full variable domain, its missing parts supplied by reference TRBV14 and TRBJ1-2, is EAGVTQFPSHSVIEKGQTVTLRCDPISGHDNLYWYRRVMGKEIKFLLHFVKESKQDESGMPNNRFLAERTGGTYSTLKVQPAELEDSGVYFCASSQASGTGIYGYTFGSGTRLTVV.

Written as DNA, the CDR3 is TGTGCCAGCCTCAGGGAGCTAACACAGCCTTATGGCTACACCTTC. This codes for CASLRELTQPYGYTF. The genes are TRBV6-1 and TRBJ1-2; D is perhaps TRBD1 (5 bases). The CDR3 consists of 15 residues. Trimming shortened V by 8 bases and J by 5 bases, and 21 bases separated the two germline ends. The germline CDR1 and CDR2 sequences are MNHNS and SASEGT.

V and J are TRBV10-1 and TRBJ2-7; unclear D gene. The CDR3 has 14 amino acids. Germline V gene lookup returns CDR1 WNHNN and CDR2 SYGVQD (reference sequence). The V end was cut by 0 bases, the J end by 2 bases, with 8 bases between. The CDR3 spells CASSESVGPYEQYF. The CDR3, as DNA: TGCGCCAGCAGTGAGTCGGTGGGTCCCTACGAGCAGTACTTC.

This clone came up once. V is TRBV7-2 and J is TRBJ1-1, with D perhaps TRBD1 (6 bases). This CDR3 has 15 residues. Germline V lookup: CDR1 SGHTA, CDR2 FQGNSA. Trimming stripped 4 bases from V and 4 bases from J, with 16 bases between. The CDR3 reads CASSSPSGATTEAFF. The CDR3 nucleotides read TGTGCCAGCAGCTCACCTTCAGGGGCTACCACTGAAGCTTTCTTT.

The gene calls are TRBV27 and TRBJ1-6, with 8 nucleotides matching TRBD1. After removal of 8 bases from V and 6 bases from J, the junction contained 3 bases not matched to a gene. Germline V gives CDR1 MNHEY, CDR2 SMNVEV (reference sequence). The length of the CDR3 is 13 residues. The CDR3 protein is CASWTGFNSPLHF. CDR3 nucleotide sequence: TGTGCCAGCTGGACAGGGTTTAATTCACCCCTCCACTTT.

V and J are TRBV2 and TRBJ1-4, with a possible D match to TRBD1 (5 bases). Germline CDR1 and CDR2: SNHLY and FYNNEI. This CDR3 has 13 amino acids. The germline V and J ends were trimmed by 7 bases and 8 bases, with 14 bases remaining between them. CDR3 nucleotide sequence: TGTGCCAGCACCCGGGGCCCGGGCGAAAAACTGTTTTTT. Protein product: CASTRGPGEKLFF.

A remark on this clone: Other DNA sequences in the sample encode the same CDR3. J is TRBJ1-1 and V is TRBV4-3, with D possibly matching TRBD1 (5 bases). The germline V and J ends were trimmed by 0 bases and 4 bases, with 12 bases remaining between them. This CDR3 is built from 15 residues. Looked up from germline, CDR1 is LGHNA and CDR2 is YSLEER. CDR3 residues: CASSQEEGIGTEAFF. In DNA form, the CDR3 reads TGCGCCAGCAGCCAAGAGGAGGGGATCGGCACTGAAGCTTTCTTT.

This chain joins TRBV28 and TRBJ1-6; D gene unclear. The CDR3 totals 14 residues. Trimming took off 7 bases at V and 3 bases at J, with 10 bases between the two ends. Germline V CDR1 and CDR2: MDHEN, SYDVKM. CDR3 sequence reads: CASTSPIYNSPLHF. The CDR3, as DNA: TGTGCCAGCACCTCCCCCATCTATAATTCACCCCTCCACTTT.

The chain joins TRBV30 to TRBJ2-5; D may be TRBD1 (6 bases). V lost 4 bases and J lost 5, with 17 bases in between. This CDR3 has 14 amino acids. The germline V gene has CDR1 GTSNPN and CDR2 SVGIG (reference sequence). Here the CDR3 reads CAWNRPGVQETQYF. The CDR3 DNA sequence: TGTGCCTGGAACCGCCCAGGGGTTCAGGAGACCCAGTACTTC.

The chain carries TRBV7-9 and TRBJ1-6, with 7 bases aligning to TRBD1. CDR1 is SEHNR, CDR2 FQNEAQ, per germline (reference sequence). The CDR3 consists of 16 residues. Germline trimming cut 3 bases from V and 5 bases from J; bases unmatched to any gene: 7. CDR3: CASSFPQGPDNSPLHF. DNA of the CDR3: TGTGCCAGCAGCTTCCCACAGGGGCCCGATAATTCACCCCTCCACTTT.

This clone was counted once. The rearrangement links TRBV7-3 to TRBJ2-2, with 11 bases lining up with TRBD1. V trimming: 5 bases; J trimming: 6 bases; junction bases outside the gene matches: 2. Germline loops: CDR1 SGHTA, CDR2 FQGTGA. This CDR3 spans 14 amino acids. The CDR3 reads CASSRGQGAGELFF. The CDR3 bases are TGTGCCAGCAGCAGGGGACAGGGGGCCGGGGAGCTGTTTTTT. Based on the CDR3 plus reference TRBV7-3 and TRBJ2-2, the full variable domain is GAGVSQTPSNKVTEKGKYVELRCDPISGHTALYWYRQSLGQGPEFLIYFQGTGAADDSGLPNDRFFAVRPEGSVSTLKIQRTERGDSAVYLCASSRGQGAGELFFGEGSRLTVL.

This chain uses TRBV30 with TRBJ1-4; D is perhaps TRBD1 (6 bases). The length of the CDR3 is 15 residues. With 0 bases removed from V and 5 bases from J, the gap between germline ends came to 13 bases. CDR1 is GTSNPN and CDR2 is SVGIG in the germline V gene (reference sequence). CDR3 in amino acids: CAWSVSGQSNEKLFF. The CDR3 DNA reads as TGTGCCTGGAGTGTTTCCGGACAGTCAAATGAAAAACTGTTTTTT.

V usage is TRBV7-2 and J usage is TRBJ2-7; maybe TRBD2 (6 bases). The CDR3 extends over 15 amino acids. V was pared by 3 bases and J by 1 base, with 13 bases between. Germline CDR1 SGHTA, CDR2 FQGNSA. CDR3 in amino acids: CASSFPNRGSYEQYF. The CDR3 DNA sequence: TGTGCCAGCAGCTTCCCTAACCGGGGGTCCTACGAGCAGTACTTC.

The genes are TRBV14 and TRBJ1-2; D uncertain. This CDR3 has 14 residues. CDR1 is SGHDN, CDR2 FVKESK, per germline. V dropped 4 bases and J dropped 7 bases, with 16 bases sitting between them. The CDR3 sequence: CASSLIAGGAGYTF. CDR3 coding DNA: TGTGCCAGCAGCCTCATTGCGGGCGGCGCTGGCTACACCTTC.

This clone was seen a handful of times. The chain carries TRBV5-1 and TRBJ1-1; TRBD1 agrees at 7 bases. With 2 bases clipped from V and 5 bases from J, the junction kept 9 bases outside the gene matches. This CDR3 has 15 residues. Per the germline V gene, CDR1 is SGHRS and CDR2 is YFSETQ. The CDR3 spells CASSLTTDRETEAFF. The CDR3 DNA is TGCGCCAGCAGCTTAACAACCGACAGGGAGACTGAAGCTTTCTTT.

The chain employs TRBV18 and TRBJ1-1, with 10 bases that match TRBD1. The V and J ends lost 5 bases and 4 bases, in that order; junction bases with no gene match: 7. This CDR3 is built from 15 residues. Germline loops: CDR1 KGHSH, CDR2 LQKENI. CDR3: CASSGDRGGGTEAFF. The CDR3 DNA follows: TGTGCCAGCTCAGGGGACAGGGGAGGAGGCACTGAAGCTTTCTTT.

This clone was recorded a few times. The DNA of the CDR3 is TGTGCCAGCAGTGGAGGGAATCAGCCCCAGCATTTT. Encoded protein: CASSGGNQPQHF. The genes are TRBV6-1 and TRBJ1-5; no definite D call. Trimming took 4 bases from V and 4 from J, leaving 5 bases between them. The V gene's germline CDR1 is MNHNS and CDR2 SASEGT. This CDR3 comprises 12 residues.

The chain links TRBV25-1 to TRBJ2-3, with 8 bases matching TRBD1. Germline V lookup: CDR1 MGHDK, CDR2 SYGVNS. This CDR3 spans 15 amino acids. Trimming cost V 4 bases and J 4 bases; bases outside gene matches: 7. This CDR3 reads CASSGRTGWADTQYF. The CDR3 region has the DNA TGTGCCAGCAGTGGGAGGACAGGGTGGGCAGATACGCAGTATTTT.

The CDR3 nucleotides are TGTGCCAGCAGCCTAGGCCCGGACAGGGGAGACTATGGCTACACCTTC. This translates into CASSLGPDRGDYGYTF. The chain couples TRBV5-4 to TRBJ1-2; the match to TRBD1 covers 9 bases. This CDR3 is 16 amino acids long. J lost 3 bases, V lost 4 bases, and 10 bases had no gene match. Germline V lookup: CDR1 SGHNT, CDR2 YYREEE (reference sequence).

This clone is a singleton in its sample. The chain couples TRBV6-5 to TRBJ1-1; 10 bases are shared with TRBD1. The CDR3 runs to 14 residues. The germline gives CDR1 MNHEY, CDR2 SVGAGI. V was pared by 6 bases and J by 4 bases, with 5 bases of the junction left unmatched. Here the CDR3 reads CASRPTGGGTEAFF. The CDR3 DNA follows: TGTGCCAGCAGGCCGACAGGGGGCGGCACTGAAGCTTTCTTT.

The rearrangement joins TRBV11-2 to TRBJ2-1; D is perhaps TRBD2 (7 bases). Germline lookup yields CDR1 SGHAT and CDR2 FQNNGV. The germline V and J ends were trimmed by 1 base and 7 bases, with 17 bases remaining between them. The CDR3 runs to 16 residues. The DNA for the CDR3 is TGTGCCAGCAGCTTAGTGCGTGGGGGGCGGGAGAATGAGCAGTTCTTC. Amino acids: CASSLVRGGRENEQFF.

The J gene is TRBJ2-5, the V gene TRBV6-1, with unresolved D. The germline V gene has CDR1 MNHNS and CDR2 SASEGT. The V end was cut by 6 bases, the J end by 1 base, with 9 bases between. This CDR3 spans 13 amino acids. The DNA for the CDR3 is TGTGCCAGCAGACGACCGAGCCAAGAGACCCAGTACTTC. It translates to CASRRPSQETQYF.

The V gene is TRBV4-3, the J gene TRBJ2-3; perhaps TRBD1 as D (5 bases). Trimming pared 2 bases from V and 0 bases from J, leaving 9 bases between. Germline V gives CDR1 LGHNA, CDR2 YSLEER. This CDR3 has 15 amino acids. This CDR3 is CASSQWGLSTDTQYF. CDR3 bases: TGCGCCAGCAGCCAATGGGGCCTGAGCACAGATACGCAGTATTTT.

The gene calls are TRBV29-1 and TRBJ1-2; D is undetermined. CDR1 is SQVTM, CDR2 ANQGSEA, per germline. The CDR3 loop spans 12 amino acids. With 0 bases removed from V and 4 bases from J, the gap between germline ends came to 6 bases. The CDR3 region is CSVEDLVYGYTF. The CDR3 coding sequence is TGCAGCGTTGAAGATCTAGTCTATGGCTACACCTTC.

The chain is built from TRBV6-6 and TRBJ1-1; 11 positions match TRBD1. Germline trimming cut 5 bases from V and 3 bases from J; bases unmatched to any gene: 5. Germline CDR1 MNHNY, CDR2 SVGAGI (reference sequence). The CDR3 extends over 15 amino acids. The CDR3 loop is CASSPWTGGHTEAFF. CDR3 nucleotides: TGTGCCAGCAGTCCCTGGACAGGGGGCCACACTGAAGCTTTCTTT.

This clone occurred a few times. The chain links TRBV6-1 to TRBJ2-7; D gene uncertain. Germline V CDR1 and CDR2: MNHNS, SASEGT. V lost 10 bases and J 5 bases, leaving 12 bases between the germline ends. This CDR3 contains 11 residues. The CDR3 region is CATYTSNEQYF. CDR3 nucleotides: TGTGCCACCTACACTTCGAACGAGCAGTACTTC.

The chain joins TRBV6-5 to TRBJ1-1; 7 nucleotides match TRBD1. Trimming removed 2 bases from V and 8 bases from J; junction bases left unmatched: 8. The germline CDR1 and CDR2 sequences are MNHEY and SVGAGI. The CDR3 is made up of 14 amino acids. CDR3 residues: CASSYHTGQQEAFF. The CDR3 DNA reads as TGTGCCAGCAGTTACCACACGGGACAGCAGGAAGCTTTCTTT.

The chain has TRBV6-1 and TRBJ2-3; TRBD2 matches at 10 bases. V shed 1 base, J shed 3 bases, and the junction held 7 bases outside the gene matches. The CDR3 runs to 17 residues. Germline-derived CDR1 and CDR2 are MNHNS and SASEGT. This CDR3 is CASSEETSGDGTDTQYF. CDR3 DNA: TGTGCCAGCAGTGAAGAAACTAGCGGGGATGGGACAGATACGCAGTATTTT.

The rearrangement uses TRBV9 and TRBJ2-3; a weak D match, TRBD2 (5 bases). This CDR3 contains 15 residues. V was cut by 1 base and J by 2 bases, with 11 bases left in between. Germline-derived CDR1 and CDR2 are SGDLS and YYNGEE. This CDR3 is CASSVTTTNTDTQYF. CDR3 nucleotide sequence: TGTGCCAGCAGCGTAACGACTACAAACACAGATACGCAGTATTTT.

V is TRBV29-1 and J is TRBJ1-2, with 10 nucleotides matching TRBD1. Germline-derived CDR1 and CDR2 are SQVTM and ANQGSEA. The J segment lost 3 bases and the V segment lost 3 bases, leaving 10 bases of the junction unmatched. The CDR3 contains 16 residues. The CDR3 DNA is TGCAGCGTTGATCTGGGACAGGGGCTCCCCGACTATGGCTACACCTTC. Its translation: CSVDLGQGLPDYGYTF.